This section outlines one TCR beta chain sequence together with its context. The sample comes from a study of shared clonotypes between healthy human individuals. Sequencing used immunoSEQ multiplex PCR; TCRdb keeps in-frame clones, though not all of them. The data hold a few million clones, with approximately 96% observed a single time. CDR3 size: 17 residues. CDR1 SGHDT and CDR2 YYEEEE come from the germline V gene. V lost 2 bases to trimming and J lost 0 bases; unmatched junction nucleotides: 9. J is TRBJ2-3 and V is TRBV5-6, with 7 nucleotides matching TRBD2. The TCR originated in a man aged 18 to 30 in good health. The sequenced sample was naive CD4+ T cells sorted from blood. The subset denotes: CD45RA+ positively selected. CDR3 sequence reads: CASSFSPSGPSTDTQYF. As DNA, the CDR3 is TGTGCCAGCAGCTTCAGCCCTAGCGGACCTAGCACAGATACGCAGTATTTT.